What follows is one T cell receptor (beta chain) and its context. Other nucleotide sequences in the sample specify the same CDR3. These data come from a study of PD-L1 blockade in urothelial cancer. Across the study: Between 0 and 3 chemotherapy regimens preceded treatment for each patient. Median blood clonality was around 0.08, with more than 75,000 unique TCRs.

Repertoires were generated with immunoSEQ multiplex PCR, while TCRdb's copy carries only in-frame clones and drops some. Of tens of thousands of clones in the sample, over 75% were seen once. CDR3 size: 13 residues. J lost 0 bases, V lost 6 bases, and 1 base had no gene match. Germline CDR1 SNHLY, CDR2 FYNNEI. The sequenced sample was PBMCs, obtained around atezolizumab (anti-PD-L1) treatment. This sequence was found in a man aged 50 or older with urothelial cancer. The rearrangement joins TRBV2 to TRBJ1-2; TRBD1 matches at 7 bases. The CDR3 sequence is CASSGTANYGYTF. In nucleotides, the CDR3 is TGTGCCAGCAGCGGGACAGCTAACTATGGCTACACCTTC.